One sample yielded the 12 T cell receptor beta chains listed below, sequenced in a study of cytomegalovirus exposure and HLA in healthy donors. The PCR was carried out with 60 Vbeta primers and 13 Jbeta primers. TCRdb's table, derived via immunoSEQ multiplex PCR, lists solely in-frame clones and lacks some. Its table lists roughly 71,000 clones. The sample comprised PBMCs. These receptors all come from a woman in her thirties or forties in good health and CMV-seropositive.

The rearrangement joins TRBV14 to TRBJ2-3; D is uncertain. The CDR3 covers 16 residues. V dropped 4 bases and J dropped 0 bases, with 14 bases sitting between them. Germline assignment: CDR1 SGHDN and CDR2 FVKESK. CDR3 sequence (DNA): TGTGCCAGCAGCCCCCGGCGGCTAGGTAGCACAGATACGCAGTATTTT. This sequence encodes CASSPRRLGSTDTQYF.

The chain carries TRBV4-3 and TRBJ1-2; D remains ambiguous. Germline assignment: CDR1 LGHNA and CDR2 YSLEER. V was shortened by 0 bases and J by 5 bases, with 13 bases between the two germline ends. The CDR3 is 15 amino acids. CDR3 nucleotide sequence: TGCGCCAGCAGCCAAGATCAAGCCTACGGGTATGGCTACACCTTC. This encodes CASSQDQAYGYGYTF.

V and J are TRBV10-3 and TRBJ2-7; 7 nucleotides line up with TRBD2. Germline CDR1 and CDR2: ENHRY and SYGVKD. V shed 1 base and J 7 bases; nucleotides not matched to a gene: 1. This CDR3 has 12 amino acids. The CDR3 protein is CAISELRGEQYF. DNA for the CDR3: TGTGCCATCAGTGAGTTGCGGGGGGAGCAGTACTTC.

This chain connects TRBV5-1 to TRBJ2-1; weak D call: TRBD2 (6 bases). The CDR3 consists of 16 residues. Germline lookup yields CDR1 SGHRS and CDR2 YFSETQ. With 5 bases removed from V and 0 bases from J, the gap between germline ends came to 15 bases. The CDR3 is CASSDTRGTSYNEQFF. The CDR3 nucleotides are TGCGCCAGCAGTGATACCCGGGGGACCTCCTACAATGAGCAGTTCTTC.

The chain recombines TRBV5-4 with TRBJ2-7, with TRBD1 identical over 7 bases. Trimming at V came to 9 bases and at J to 3 bases, leaving 9 bases not matched to a gene. The CDR3 extends over 13 amino acids. Germline CDR1 is SGHNT and CDR2 is YYREEE (reference sequence). Written as DNA, the CDR3 is TGTGCCACCTACCCCTGGGACAGCTACGAGCAGTACTTC. It yields the protein CATYPWDSYEQYF.

The rearrangement links TRBV9 to TRBJ2-7; D is perhaps TRBD1 (6 bases). Trimming removed 3 bases at V and 9 bases at J, with 13 bases between. The germline V gene has CDR1 SGDLS and CDR2 YYNGEE. The CDR3 loop spans 12 amino acids. The CDR3 coding sequence is TGTGCCAGCAGCGGCGCAGGGGACGCGCAGTACTTC. Its protein is CASSGAGDAQYF.

The chain has TRBV5-4 and TRBJ1-2, with 7 bases identical to TRBD1. Germline CDR1 is SGHNT and CDR2 is YYREEE (reference sequence). The CDR3 covers 14 residues. V gave up 0 bases and J gave up 8 bases; unmatched junction bases: 7. The CDR3 DNA reads as TGTGCCAGCAGCTTGGCAGGGGGTTTAGGAGGCTACACCTTC. Translating gives CASSLAGGLGGYTF.

The chain joins TRBV12-5 to TRBJ2-1, with 7 bases lining up with TRBD1. The CDR3 is made up of 17 amino acids. Germline V lookup: CDR1 LGHNT, CDR2 FRNRAP. V lost 0 bases to trimming and J lost 6 bases; unmatched junction nucleotides: 11. CDR3 in DNA: TGTGCTAGTGGTTTGGTAACGAGGGGGCGTTTCCTCAATGAGCAGTTCTTC. It translates to CASGLVTRGRFLNEQFF.

The DNA for the CDR3 is TGTGCCATCAGCCCTCGGGACAGGGACGCCCAGCATTTT. Translated, it gives CAISPRDRDAQHF. The chain combines TRBV10-3 with TRBJ1-5, with TRBD1 identical over 9 bases. The V gene end was trimmed by 6 bases and the J gene end by 11 bases; junction bases not matched to a gene: 8. CDR3 length: 13 residues. Germline V gene lookup returns CDR1 ENHRY and CDR2 SYGVKD.

V is TRBV5-4 and J is TRBJ2-3, with 11 nucleotides matching TRBD2. V lost 10 bases to trimming and J lost 1 base; unmatched junction nucleotides: 8. CDR1 SGHNT and CDR2 YYREEE come from the germline V gene (reference sequence). The length of the CDR3 is 15 residues. CDR3: CAFSNSGRGTDTQYF. The CDR3 coding sequence is TGTGCCTTCTCAAATAGCGGGAGGGGCACAGATACGCAGTATTTT.

The chain combines TRBV5-1 with TRBJ2-1; D gene ambiguous. Trimming removed 0 bases at V and 2 bases at J, with 12 bases between. The CDR3 loop spans 16 amino acids. Per the germline V gene, CDR1 is SGHRS and CDR2 is YFSETQ. The CDR3 here is CASSLGLGSPYNEQFF. The CDR3 coding sequence is TGCGCCAGCAGCTTGGGATTGGGCAGCCCCTACAATGAGCAGTTCTTC. Complete variable domain (other parts from reference TRBV5-1 and TRBJ2-1): KAGVTQTPRYLIKTRGQQVTLSCSPISGHRSVSWYQQTPGQGLQFLFEYFSETQRNKGNFPGRFSGRQFSNSRSEMNVSTLELGDSALYLCASSLGLGSPYNEQFFGPGTRLTVL.

The rearrangement uses TRBV6-1 and TRBJ1-6, with D tentatively TRBD1 (6 bases). The germline gives CDR1 MNHNS, CDR2 SASEGT. The CDR3 contains 15 residues. Deletions cut 2 bases from V and 10 bases from J, with 15 bases between. The CDR3 region has the DNA TGTGCCAGCAGTGAAAGCCAGGGGCGAGGCTCACCCCTCCACTTT. Translating it yields CASSESQGRGSPLHF.